This TCR beta chain was documented in a study of post-analysis software for immune sequencing data. Study outcomes and limitations: Elevated frequency relative to controls characterized 4 or 5 TRBV segments in patients, TRBV5-6, TRBV5-1 and TRBV20-1 among them.

Prepared libraries of TCR beta cDNA carried unique molecular identifiers. TCRdb reprocessed the PCR reads via MiXCR and lists one record per CDR3 protein. The sample holds 600,000 to 700,000 distinct CDR3 sequences, around 60% seen once. CDR1 is SGHRS and CDR2 is YFSETQ in the germline V gene. Trimming shortened V by 3 bases and J by 3 bases, and 15 bases separated the two germline ends. This CDR3 is built from 15 residues. Turning to this clonotype: The antigen remains undetermined.

The rearrangement uses TRBV5-1 and TRBJ2-5; D possibly corresponds to TRBD2 (6 bases). This sequence was found in a girl aged 2 to 9 with multiple sclerosis. Material for sequencing was blood. The CDR3 spells CASSSGGTGKETQYF. The CDR3 nucleotides read TGCGCCAGCAGCTCTGGCGGGACTGGAAAAGAGACCCAGTACTTC.